This TCR beta chain appears in the sequencing data of a study of human T cells and chemical hapten exposure. This CDR3 region has 13 residues. The V gene lost 6 bases and the J gene lost 0 bases, with 9 bases spanning the gap. CDR1 is MDHEN and CDR2 is SYDVKM in the germline V gene. TCRdb itself ran the RACE reads through MiXCR, one entry per CDR3 protein. This sample carries 90,000 or so distinct CDR3 sequences, about 10% of them seen once, and the ten largest clones take 2.2%. This clonotype has at least ten counts. Time point noted: patch test 1, 2 weeks after DPC sensitization. The treatment here: therapeutic diphenylcyclopropenone sensitization with weekly scalp DPC. Total RNA was extracted from unfractionated whole blood.

This rearrangement joins TRBV28 to TRBJ2-7; D is perhaps TRBD2 (5 bases). The sample was whole blood, taken in connection with sensitization to the hapten diphenylcyclopropenone (DPC). The sequence was obtained from a man in his forties with alopecia areata. Some clones in this sample may be carry-over from other donors' samples. This chain's CDR3 is CASREDSSYEQYF. As DNA, the CDR3 is TGTGCCAGCAGGGAGGACTCCTCCTACGAGCAGTACTTC.